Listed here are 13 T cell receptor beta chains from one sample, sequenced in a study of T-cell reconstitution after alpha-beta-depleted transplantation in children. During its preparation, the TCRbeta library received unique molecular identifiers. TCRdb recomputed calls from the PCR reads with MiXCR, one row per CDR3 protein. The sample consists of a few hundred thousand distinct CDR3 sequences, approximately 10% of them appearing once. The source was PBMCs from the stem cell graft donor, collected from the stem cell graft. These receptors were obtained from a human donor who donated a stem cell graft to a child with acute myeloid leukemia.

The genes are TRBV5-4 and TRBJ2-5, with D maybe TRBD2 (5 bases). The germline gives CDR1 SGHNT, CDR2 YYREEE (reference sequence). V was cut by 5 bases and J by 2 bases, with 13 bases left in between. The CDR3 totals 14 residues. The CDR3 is CASSSGKRQETQYF. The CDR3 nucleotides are TGTGCCAGCAGTTCCGGGAAGCGGCAAGAGACCCAGTACTTC.

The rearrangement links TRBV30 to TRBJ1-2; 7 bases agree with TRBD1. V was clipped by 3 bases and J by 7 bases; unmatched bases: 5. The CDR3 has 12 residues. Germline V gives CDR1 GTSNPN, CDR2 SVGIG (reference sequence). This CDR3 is CAWRLTGSGYTF. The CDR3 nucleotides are TGTGCCTGGAGATTGACAGGGTCTGGCTACACCTTC.

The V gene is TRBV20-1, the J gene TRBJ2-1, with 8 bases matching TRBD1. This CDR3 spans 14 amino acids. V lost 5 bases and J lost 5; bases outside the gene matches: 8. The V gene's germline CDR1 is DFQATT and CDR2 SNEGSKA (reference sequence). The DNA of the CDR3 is TGCAGTGCTGAAGGGACAGGAGCCGACAATGAGCAGTTCTTC. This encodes CSAEGTGADNEQFF.

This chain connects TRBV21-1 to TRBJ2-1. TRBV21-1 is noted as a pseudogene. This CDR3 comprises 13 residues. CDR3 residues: CASSKAPDNEQFF. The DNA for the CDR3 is TGTGCCAGCAGCAAAGCGCCCGACAATGAGCAGTTCTTC.

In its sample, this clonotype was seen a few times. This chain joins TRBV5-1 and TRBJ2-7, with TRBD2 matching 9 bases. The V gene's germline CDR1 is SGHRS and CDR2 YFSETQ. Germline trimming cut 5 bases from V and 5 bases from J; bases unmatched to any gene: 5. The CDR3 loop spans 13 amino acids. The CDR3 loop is CASSVAGAHEQYF. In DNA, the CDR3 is TGCGCCAGCAGTGTAGCGGGAGCGCACGAGCAGTACTTC.

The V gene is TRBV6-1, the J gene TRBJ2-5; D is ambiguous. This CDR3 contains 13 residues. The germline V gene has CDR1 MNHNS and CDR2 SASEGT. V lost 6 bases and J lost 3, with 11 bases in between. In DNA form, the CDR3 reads TGTGCCAGCAGCCAATGGGCAGAAGAGACCCAGTACTTC. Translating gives CASSQWAEETQYF.

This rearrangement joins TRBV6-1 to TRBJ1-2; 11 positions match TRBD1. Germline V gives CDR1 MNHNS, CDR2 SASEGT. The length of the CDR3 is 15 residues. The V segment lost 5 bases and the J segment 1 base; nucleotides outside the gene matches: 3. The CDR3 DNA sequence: TGTGCCAGCAGTCGGACAGGGGGCGATAACTATGGCTACACCTTC. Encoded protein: CASSRTGGDNYGYTF.

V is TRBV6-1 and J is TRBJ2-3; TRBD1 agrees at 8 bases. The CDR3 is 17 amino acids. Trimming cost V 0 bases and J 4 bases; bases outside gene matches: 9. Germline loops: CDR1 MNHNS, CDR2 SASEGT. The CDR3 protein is CASSEAARGPLADTQYF. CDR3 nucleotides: TGTGCCAGCAGTGAAGCGGCCAGGGGGCCTTTGGCAGATACGCAGTATTTT.

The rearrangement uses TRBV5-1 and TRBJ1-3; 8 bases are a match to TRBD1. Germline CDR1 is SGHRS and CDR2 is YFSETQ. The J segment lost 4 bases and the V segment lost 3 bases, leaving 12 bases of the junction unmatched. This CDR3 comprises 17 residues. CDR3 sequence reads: CASSSGTGSSGGNTIYF. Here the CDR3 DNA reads TGCGCCAGCAGCTCCGGGACAGGTTCCTCCGGGGGAAACACCATATATTTT. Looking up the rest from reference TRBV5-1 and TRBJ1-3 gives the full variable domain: KAGVTQTPRYLIKTRGQQVTLSCSPISGHRSVSWYQQTPGQGLQFLFEYFSETQRNKGNFPGRFSGRQFSNSRSEMNVSTLELGDSALYLCASSSGTGSSGGNTIYFGEGSWLTVV.

CDR3 bases: TGTGCCAGCAGCGTAGTGAGGGAGGGATACAATGAGCAGTTCTTC. Amino acids: CASSVVREGYNEQFF. V gene TRBV9 combines with J gene TRBJ2-1; 7 bases match TRBD2. Trimming took 0 bases from V and 4 from J; bases not matched to a gene: 4. CDR1 and CDR2 (germline): SGDLS, YYNGEE. The CDR3 has 15 amino acids.

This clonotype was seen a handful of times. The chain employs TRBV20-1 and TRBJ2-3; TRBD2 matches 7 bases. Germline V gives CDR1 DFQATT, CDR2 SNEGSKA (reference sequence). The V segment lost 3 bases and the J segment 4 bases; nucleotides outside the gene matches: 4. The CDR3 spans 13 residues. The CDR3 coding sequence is TGCAGTGCTAGTGGGGGGAGGGCAGATACGCAGTATTTT. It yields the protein CSASGGRADTQYF.

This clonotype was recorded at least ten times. For the CDR3, the DNA is TGTGCCAGCAGCTTGGGACTGGGAAGCAGCAATCAGCCCCAGCATTTT. It yields the protein CASSLGLGSSNQPQHF. The gene calls are TRBV5-6 and TRBJ1-5; D not resolved. This CDR3 region has 16 residues. Trimming cost V 0 bases and J 1 base, with 11 bases left between them. Germline V gives CDR1 SGHDT, CDR2 YYEEEE. The full variable domain, its missing parts supplied by reference TRBV5-6 and TRBJ1-5, is DAGVTQSPTHLIKTRGQQVTLRCSPKSGHDTVSWYQQALGQGPQFIFQYYEEEERQRGNFPDRFSGHQFPNYSSELNVNALLLGDSALYLCASSLGLGSSNQPQHFGDGTRLSIL.

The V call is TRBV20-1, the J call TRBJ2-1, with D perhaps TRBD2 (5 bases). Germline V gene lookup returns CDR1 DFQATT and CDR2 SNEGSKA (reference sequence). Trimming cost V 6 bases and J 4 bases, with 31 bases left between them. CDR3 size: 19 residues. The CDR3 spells CSASPSGSARYPLYNEQFF. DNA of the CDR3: TGCAGTGCCAGCCCTAGTGGTAGCGCCAGGTACCCCTTATACAATGAGCAGTTCTTC.